The 5 T cell receptor beta chains below come from one sample, sequenced in a study of metastatic and nonmetastatic thyroid tumors. TCRdb reassembled clones from the PCR reads with MiXCR. The sample holds over 15,000 clones, approximately 30% seen once. Patients were all untreated before their thyroid surgery. The sequencing sample was made of tumor tissue. The source is a female donor with papillary thyroid cancer or a benign thyroid nodule (not recorded which). Some clones in this sample may be carry-over from other donors' samples.

This clone came up many times. The chain recombines TRBV5-5 with TRBJ2-1, with D unresolved. This CDR3 comprises 12 residues. Looked up from germline, CDR1 is SGHKS and CDR2 is YYEKEE (reference sequence). V gave up 0 bases and J gave up 7 bases, with 5 bases separating them. The CDR3 spells CASSLGLNEQFF. The DNA for the CDR3 is TGTGCCAGCAGCTTGGGGTTAAATGAGCAGTTCTTC.

This clone has only a few counts. This chain joins TRBV6-5 and TRBJ2-1, with 7 bases fitting TRBD1. Per germline, CDR1 MNHEY and CDR2 SVGAGI. The CDR3 sequence is 15 residues long. V shed 4 bases, J shed 4 bases, and the junction held 7 bases outside the gene matches. The CDR3 nucleotides read TGTGCCAGCAGTTTAACCGGGACAGCGTACAATGAGCAGTTCTTC. Translation: CASSLTGTAYNEQFF.

This clone was counted a few times. The V gene is TRBV2, the J gene TRBJ2-7; 7 bases are a match to TRBD1. Trimming removed 6 bases from V and 6 bases from J; junction bases left unmatched: 11. The germline V gene encodes CDR1 SNHLY and CDR2 FYNNEI. This CDR3 has 14 amino acids. CDR3: CASSGRQGRIEQYF. In nucleotides, the CDR3 is TGTGCCAGCAGCGGCCGACAGGGACGGATCGAGCAGTACTTC. Full variable domain (missing parts from reference TRBV2 and TRBJ2-7): EPEVTQTPSHQVTQMGQEVILRCVPISNHLYFYWYRQILGQKVEFLVSFYNNEISEKSEIFDDQFSVERPDGSNFTLKIRSTKLEDSAMYFCASSGRQGRIEQYFGPGTRLTVT.

Turning to this clone: This CDR3 is missing its conserved last phenylalanine or tryptophan, likely due to a read error. No DNA is shown, since the ends of the CDR3 on it are uncertain; the CDR3 is the one TCRdb lists. The chain has TRBV5-1 and TRBJ2-2; TRBD2 is taken as the D call from the table, unchecked against the DNA. CDR1 SGHRS and CDR2 YFSETQ come from the germline V gene. The CDR3 is 16 amino acids in total, end residues counted. CDR3 residues: CASSLALAGDTGELFL.

This clone showed up just a few times. V and J are TRBV20-1 and TRBJ1-2; no firm D call. The CDR3 length is 13 residues. With 5 bases removed from V and 4 bases from J, the gap between germline ends came to 14 bases. In germline, CDR1 is DFQATT, CDR2 SNEGSKA (reference sequence). This chain's CDR3 is CSALEINSYGYTF. DNA of the CDR3: TGCAGTGCTCTAGAGATTAACAGCTATGGCTACACCTTC.